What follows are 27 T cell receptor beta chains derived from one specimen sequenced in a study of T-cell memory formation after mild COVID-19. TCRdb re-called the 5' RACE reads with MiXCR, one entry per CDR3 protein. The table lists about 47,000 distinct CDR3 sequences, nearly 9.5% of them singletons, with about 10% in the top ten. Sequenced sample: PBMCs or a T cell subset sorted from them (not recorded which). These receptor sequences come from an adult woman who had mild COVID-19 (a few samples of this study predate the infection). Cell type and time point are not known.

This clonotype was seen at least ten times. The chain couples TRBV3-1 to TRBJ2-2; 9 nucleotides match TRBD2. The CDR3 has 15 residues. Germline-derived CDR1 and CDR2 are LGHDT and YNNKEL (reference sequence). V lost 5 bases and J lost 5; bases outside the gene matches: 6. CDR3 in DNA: TGTGCCAGCAGCGTTCTAGCGGGATTAACCGGGGAGCTGTTTTTT. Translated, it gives CASSVLAGLTGELFF.

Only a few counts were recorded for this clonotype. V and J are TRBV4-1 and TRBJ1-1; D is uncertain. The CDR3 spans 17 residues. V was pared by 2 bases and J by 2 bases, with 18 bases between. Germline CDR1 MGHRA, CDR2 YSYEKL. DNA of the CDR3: TGCGCCAGCAGCCAACCTTATAGGTTCGACGGTAACACTGAAGCTTTCTTT. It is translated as CASSQPYRFDGNTEAFF.

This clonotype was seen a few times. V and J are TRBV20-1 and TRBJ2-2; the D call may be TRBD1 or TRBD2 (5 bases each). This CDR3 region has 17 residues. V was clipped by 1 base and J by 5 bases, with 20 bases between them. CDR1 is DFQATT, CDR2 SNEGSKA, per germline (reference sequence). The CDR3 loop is CSARVPISGTRTGELFF. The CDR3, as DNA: TGCAGTGCTAGAGTCCCTATATCCGGGACGCGGACCGGGGAGCTGTTTTTT.

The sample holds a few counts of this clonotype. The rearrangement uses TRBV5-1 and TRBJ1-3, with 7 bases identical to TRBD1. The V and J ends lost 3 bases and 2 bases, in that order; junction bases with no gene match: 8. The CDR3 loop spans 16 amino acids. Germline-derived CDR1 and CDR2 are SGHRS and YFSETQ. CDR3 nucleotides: TGCGCCAGCAGCTATACAGGGGCCTCCGCTGGAAACACCATATATTTT. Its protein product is CASSYTGASAGNTIYF.

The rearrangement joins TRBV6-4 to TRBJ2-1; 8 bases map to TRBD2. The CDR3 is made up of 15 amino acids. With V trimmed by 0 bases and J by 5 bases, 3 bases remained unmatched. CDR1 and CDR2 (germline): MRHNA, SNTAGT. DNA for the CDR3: TGTGCCAGCAGTGACTCAGTTAGCGGGAACAATGAGCAGTTCTTC. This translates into CASSDSVSGNNEQFF.

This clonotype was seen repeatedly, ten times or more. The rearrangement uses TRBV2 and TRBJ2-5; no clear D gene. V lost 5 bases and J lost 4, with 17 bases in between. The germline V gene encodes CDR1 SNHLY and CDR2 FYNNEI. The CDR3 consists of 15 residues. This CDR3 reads CASSLNPQPPETQYF. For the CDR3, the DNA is TGTGCCAGCAGTCTGAACCCACAGCCCCCAGAGACCCAGTACTTC.

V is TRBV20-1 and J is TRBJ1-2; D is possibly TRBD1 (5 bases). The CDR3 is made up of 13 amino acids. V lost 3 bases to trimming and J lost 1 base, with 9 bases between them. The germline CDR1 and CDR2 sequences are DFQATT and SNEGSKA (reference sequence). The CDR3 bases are TGCAGTGCTAGGCGACAGTATAACTATGGCTACACCTTC. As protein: CSARRQYNYGYTF.

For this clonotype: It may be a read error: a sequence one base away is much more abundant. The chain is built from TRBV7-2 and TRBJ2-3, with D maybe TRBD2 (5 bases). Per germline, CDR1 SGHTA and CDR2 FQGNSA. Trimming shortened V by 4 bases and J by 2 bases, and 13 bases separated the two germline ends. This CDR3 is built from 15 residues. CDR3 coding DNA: TGTGCCAGCAGCTATATCCCCGGGATCACAGATACGCAGTATTTT. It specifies CASSYIPGITDTQYF. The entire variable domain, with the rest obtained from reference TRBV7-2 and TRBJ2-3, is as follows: GAGVSQSPSNKVTEKGKDVELRCDPISGHTALYWYRQSLGQGLEFLIYFQGNSAPDKSGLPSDRFSAERTGGSVSTLTIQRTQQEDSAVYLCASSYIPGITDTQYFGPGTRLTVL.

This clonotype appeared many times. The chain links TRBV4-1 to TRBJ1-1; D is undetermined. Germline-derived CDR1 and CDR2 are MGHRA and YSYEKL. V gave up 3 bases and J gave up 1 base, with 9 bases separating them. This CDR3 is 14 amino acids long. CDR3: CASSQVTANTEAFF. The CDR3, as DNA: TGCGCCAGCAGCCAGGTTACTGCGAACACTGAAGCTTTCTTT.

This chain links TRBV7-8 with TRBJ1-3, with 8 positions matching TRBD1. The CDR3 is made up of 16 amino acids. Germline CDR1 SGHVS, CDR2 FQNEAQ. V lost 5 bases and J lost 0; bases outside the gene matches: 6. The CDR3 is CASSGQGVGSGNTIYF. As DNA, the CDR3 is TGTGCCAGCAGCGGACAGGGAGTAGGCTCTGGAAACACCATATATTTT.

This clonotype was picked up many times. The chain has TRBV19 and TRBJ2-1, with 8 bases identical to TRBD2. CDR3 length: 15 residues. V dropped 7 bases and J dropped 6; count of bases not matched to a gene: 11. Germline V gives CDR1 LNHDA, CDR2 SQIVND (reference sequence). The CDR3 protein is CASKWVAGGINEQFF. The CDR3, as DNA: TGTGCCAGTAAATGGGTCGCGGGAGGAATCAATGAGCAGTTCTTC.

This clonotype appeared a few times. The CDR3 protein is CASSRPRGATNEKLFF. CDR3 nucleotides: TGTGCCAGCAGCCGCCCTCGGGGGGCAACTAATGAAAAACTGTTTTTT. The V and J genes are TRBV4-2 and TRBJ1-4, with D possibly matching TRBD1 (5 bases). There are 16 residues in the CDR3. V gave up 4 bases and J gave up 0 bases, with 12 bases separating them. Germline V CDR1 and CDR2: LGHNA, YNFKEQ.

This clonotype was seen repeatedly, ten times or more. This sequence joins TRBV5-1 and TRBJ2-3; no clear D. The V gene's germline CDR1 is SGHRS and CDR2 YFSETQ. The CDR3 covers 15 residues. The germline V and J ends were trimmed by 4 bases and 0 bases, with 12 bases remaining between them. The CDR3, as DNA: TGCGCCAGCAGCCCGGGTCCATCGAGCACAGATACGCAGTATTTT. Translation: CASSPGPSSTDTQYF.

CDR3 residues: CSARDQKGRQFF. The CDR3 region has the DNA TGCAGTGCTAGAGATCAGAAGGGACGGCAGTTCTTC. The chain combines TRBV20-1 with TRBJ2-1; D possibly uses TRBD1 or TRBD2 (5 bases each). Trimming removed 0 bases from V and 12 bases from J, with 12 bases in between. The germline V gene has CDR1 DFQATT and CDR2 SNEGSKA (reference sequence). The CDR3 is 12 residues long.

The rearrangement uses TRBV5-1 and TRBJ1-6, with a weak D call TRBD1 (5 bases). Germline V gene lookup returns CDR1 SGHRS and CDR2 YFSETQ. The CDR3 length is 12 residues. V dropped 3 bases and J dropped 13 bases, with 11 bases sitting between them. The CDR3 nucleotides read TGCGCCAGCAGCTCAGACAGTACCCCCCTCCACTTT. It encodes CASSSDSTPLHF.

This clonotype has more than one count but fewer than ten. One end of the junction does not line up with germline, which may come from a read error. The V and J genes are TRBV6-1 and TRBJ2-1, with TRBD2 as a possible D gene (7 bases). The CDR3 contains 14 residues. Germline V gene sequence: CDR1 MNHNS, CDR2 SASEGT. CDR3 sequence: CASREGGVYNEQFF. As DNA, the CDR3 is TGTGCCAGCAGGGAAGGGGGGGTCTACAATGAGCAGTTCTTC.

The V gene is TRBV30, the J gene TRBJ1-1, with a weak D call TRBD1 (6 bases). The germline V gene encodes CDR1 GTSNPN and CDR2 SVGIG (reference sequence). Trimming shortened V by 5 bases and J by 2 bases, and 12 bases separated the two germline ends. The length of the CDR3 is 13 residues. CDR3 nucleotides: TGTGCCTGGGATCGGACAGCAAACACTGAAGCTTTCTTT. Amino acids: CAWDRTANTEAFF.

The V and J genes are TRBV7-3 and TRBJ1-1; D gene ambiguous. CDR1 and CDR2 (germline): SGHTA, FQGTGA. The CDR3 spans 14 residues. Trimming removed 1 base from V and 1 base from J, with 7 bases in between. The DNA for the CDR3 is TGTGCCAGCAGCTTAAGCCCGGCGAACACTGAAGCTTTCTTT. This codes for CASSLSPANTEAFF. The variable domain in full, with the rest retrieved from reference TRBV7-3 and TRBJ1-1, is GAGVSQTPSNKVTEKGKYVELRCDPISGHTALYWYRQSLGQGPEFLIYFQGTGAADDSGLPNDRFFAVRPEGSVSTLKIQRTERGDSAVYLCASSLSPANTEAFFGQGTRLTVV.

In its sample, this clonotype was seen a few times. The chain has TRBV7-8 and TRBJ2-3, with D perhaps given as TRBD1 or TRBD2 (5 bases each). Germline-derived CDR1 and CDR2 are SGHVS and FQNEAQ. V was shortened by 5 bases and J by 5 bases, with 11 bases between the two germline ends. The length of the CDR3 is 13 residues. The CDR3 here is CASSQGTQDTQYF. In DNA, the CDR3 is TGTGCCAGCAGCCAAGGGACCCAAGATACGCAGTATTTT.

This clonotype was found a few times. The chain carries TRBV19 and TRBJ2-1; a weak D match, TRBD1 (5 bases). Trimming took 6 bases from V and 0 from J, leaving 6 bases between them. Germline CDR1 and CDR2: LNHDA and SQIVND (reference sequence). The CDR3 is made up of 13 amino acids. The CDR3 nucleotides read TGTGCCAGTAGCCAGGGCTCCTACAATGAGCAGTTCTTC. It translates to CASSQGSYNEQFF.

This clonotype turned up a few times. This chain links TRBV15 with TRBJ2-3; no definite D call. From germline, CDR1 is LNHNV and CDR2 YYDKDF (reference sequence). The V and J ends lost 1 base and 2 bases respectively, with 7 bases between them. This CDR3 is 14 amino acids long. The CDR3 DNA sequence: TGTGCCACCAGCAGAGTGCCCGACACAGATACGCAGTATTTT. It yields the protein CATSRVPDTDTQYF.

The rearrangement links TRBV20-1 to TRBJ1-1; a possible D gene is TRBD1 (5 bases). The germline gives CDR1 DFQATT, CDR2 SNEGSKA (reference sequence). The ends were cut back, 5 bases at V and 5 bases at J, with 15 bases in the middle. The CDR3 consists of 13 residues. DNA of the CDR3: TGCAGTGCTCCTAGGGACCGAGGGACTGAAGCTTTCTTT. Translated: CSAPRDRGTEAFF.

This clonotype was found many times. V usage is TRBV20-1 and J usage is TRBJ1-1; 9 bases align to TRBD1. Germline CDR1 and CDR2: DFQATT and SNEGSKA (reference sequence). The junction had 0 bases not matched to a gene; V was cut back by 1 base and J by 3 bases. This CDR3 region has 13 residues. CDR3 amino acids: CSARGTGDTEAFF. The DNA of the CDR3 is TGCAGTGCTAGAGGGACAGGGGACACTGAAGCTTTCTTT.

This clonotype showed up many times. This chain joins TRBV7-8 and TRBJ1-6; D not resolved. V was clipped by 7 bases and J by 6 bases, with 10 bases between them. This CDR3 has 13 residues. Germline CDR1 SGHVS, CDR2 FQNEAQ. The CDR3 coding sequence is TGTGCCAGCACCTCCAGTGTTAATTCACCCCTCCACTTT. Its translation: CASTSSVNSPLHF.

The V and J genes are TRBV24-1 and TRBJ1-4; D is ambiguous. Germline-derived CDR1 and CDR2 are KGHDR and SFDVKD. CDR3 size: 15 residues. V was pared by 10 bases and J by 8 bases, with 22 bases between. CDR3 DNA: TGTGCCACATCCGCGAGTGATAATACGGTCGAAAAACTGTTTTTT. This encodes CATSASDNTVEKLFF.

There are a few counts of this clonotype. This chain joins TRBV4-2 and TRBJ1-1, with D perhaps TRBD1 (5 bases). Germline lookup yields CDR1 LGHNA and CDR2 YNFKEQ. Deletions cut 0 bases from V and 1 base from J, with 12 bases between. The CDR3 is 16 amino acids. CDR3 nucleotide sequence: TGTGCCAGCAGCCAAGATTGGGCAGGGAAGAACACTGAAGCTTTCTTT. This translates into CASSQDWAGKNTEAFF.

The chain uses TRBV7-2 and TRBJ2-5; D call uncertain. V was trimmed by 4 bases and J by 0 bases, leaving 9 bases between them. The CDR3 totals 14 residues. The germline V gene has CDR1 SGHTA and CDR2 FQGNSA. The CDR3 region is CASSSGVYQETQYF. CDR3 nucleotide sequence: TGTGCCAGCAGCTCCGGAGTGTACCAAGAGACCCAGTACTTC.